This T cell receptor (beta chain) came from a study of blood T cell repertoires in COVID-19. Study context: Acute and convalescent COVID-19 specimens originated in the United States, Italy and Spain.

Germline V gene sequence: CDR1 DFQATT, CDR2 SNEGSKA (reference sequence). The trim removed 3 bases at V and 3 bases at J, leaving 6 bases unmatched. The CDR3 has 15 residues. Libraries were prepared by immunoSEQ multiplex PCR; TCRdb keeps only in-frame clonotypes and omits some of them. The sample holds over 90,000 clones, about four fifths seen once. Specimen: peripheral blood. This TCR was sampled from a man in his forties or fifties with active or convalescent COVID-19. This rearrangement joins TRBV20-1 to TRBJ2-5, with 11 bases matching TRBD2. This chain's CDR3 is CSASSATSGEETQYF. CDR3 nucleotide sequence: TGCAGTGCTAGTTCTGCGACTAGCGGGGAAGAGACCCAGTACTTC.